The next 9 T cell receptor beta chains were all read from a single sample in a study of shared clonotypes between healthy human individuals. Sequenced by immunoSEQ multiplex PCR; TCRdb stores in-frame clones only, minus some. This sample carries under 2.5 million clones, 80% to 95% of them seen once, and the ten largest clones take about 0.36%. Sequenced material: naive CD4+ T cells from PBMCs. The subset here: CD45RA+ positively selected. These receptors were taken from a man aged 18 to 30 in good health. Some clones in this sample may be carry-over from other donors' samples.

The chain carries TRBV9 and TRBJ2-2, with D hard to call. V gave up 1 base and J gave up 6 bases, with 4 bases separating them. This CDR3 region has 12 residues. Germline CDR1 is SGDLS and CDR2 is YYNGEE. CDR3 bases: TGTGCCAGCAGCGTATTCCCCGGGGAGCTGTTTTTT. Its protein product is CASSVFPGELFF.

V usage is TRBV12-5 and J usage is TRBJ2-1; 15 bases line up with TRBD2. Unmatched junction bases numbered 12, after V lost 3 bases and J lost 0 bases. Germline-derived CDR1 and CDR2 are LGHNT and FRNRAP. The CDR3 is made up of 21 amino acids. As DNA, the CDR3 is TGTGCTAGTGGTTTTGTGACCGGGACTAGCGGGAGGCAAAGCTCCTACAATGAGCAGTTCTTC. This sequence encodes CASGFVTGTSGRQSSYNEQFF.

CDR3 nucleotide sequence: TGTGCCAGCAGATTGGACGGGACCTACGAGCAGTACTTC. Translating gives CASRLDGTYEQYF. This chain connects TRBV7-9 to TRBJ2-7; D might be TRBD2 (5 bases). The V end was cut by 6 bases, the J end by 2 bases, with 11 bases between. The CDR3 loop spans 13 amino acids. In germline, CDR1 is SEHNR, CDR2 FQNEAQ (reference sequence).

This chain uses TRBV10-3 with TRBJ1-1; D possibly corresponds to TRBD1 (6 bases). V lost 0 bases, J lost 2 bases, and 13 bases lay in between. The germline V gene encodes CDR1 ENHRY and CDR2 SYGVKD. The CDR3 sequence is 16 residues long. The CDR3 protein is CAISESQGWVNTEAFF. The DNA of the CDR3 is TGTGCCATCAGTGAGTCCCAGGGGTGGGTAAACACTGAAGCTTTCTTT.

The V call is TRBV28, the J call TRBJ2-3, with D possibly matching TRBD2 (6 bases). This CDR3 is built from 12 residues. Trimming removed 11 bases at V and 0 bases at J, with 9 bases between. Germline CDR1 is MDHEN and CDR2 is SYDVKM. This chain's CDR3 is CAARGSTDTQYF. The CDR3 DNA follows: TGTGCCGCGCGGGGTAGCACAGATACGCAGTATTTT. Based on the CDR3 plus reference TRBV28 and TRBJ2-3, the full variable domain is DVKVTQSSRYLVKRTGEKVFLECVQDMDHENMFWYRQDPGLGLRLIYFSYDVKMKEKGDIPEGYSVSREKKERFSLILESASTNQTSMYLCAARGSTDTQYFGPGTRLTVL.

The gene calls are TRBV27 and TRBJ2-5, with 13 bases fitting TRBD2. The CDR3 sequence is 17 residues long. Germline CDR1 and CDR2: MNHEY and SMNVEV (reference sequence). Trimming at V came to 5 bases and at J to 2 bases, leaving 8 bases not matched to a gene. The chain's CDR3 is CASSRLAGGPVQETQYF. The CDR3 DNA reads as TGTGCCAGCAGTCGACTAGCGGGAGGACCAGTGCAAGAGACCCAGTACTTC.

V gene TRBV2 combines with J gene TRBJ1-2, with a tentative D call TRBD1 (5 bases). Trimming took off 2 bases at V and 7 bases at J, with 11 bases between the two ends. CDR1 and CDR2 (germline): SNHLY, FYNNEI. The CDR3 contains 13 residues. The CDR3 region is CASSETRDAGYTF. The CDR3 nucleotides read TGTGCCAGCAGTGAAACCAGGGATGCTGGCTACACCTTC.

Notes on this clone: The same CDR3 also results from other DNA sequences found in this sample. The chain carries TRBV6-1 and TRBJ1-5; D is undetermined. V dropped 1 base and J dropped 6 bases, with 7 bases sitting between them. The CDR3 is 13 amino acids. CDR1 and CDR2 from the germline V gene are MNHNS and SASEGT. The DNA of the CDR3 is TGTGCCAGCAGTGAAGTTTGGATTCAGCCCCAGCATTTT. As protein: CASSEVWIQPQHF.

This clone appeared a few times. V usage is TRBV6-5 and J usage is TRBJ2-7; tentatively, D is TRBD1 (6 bases). The CDR3 is 12 residues long. Germline V CDR1 and CDR2: MNHEY, SVGAGI. Trimming left V 6 bases short and J 6 bases short, with 12 bases between. The CDR3, as DNA: TGTGCCAGCAGAGAGCAGGGGCGCGAGCAGTACTTC. Its translation is CASREQGREQYF.